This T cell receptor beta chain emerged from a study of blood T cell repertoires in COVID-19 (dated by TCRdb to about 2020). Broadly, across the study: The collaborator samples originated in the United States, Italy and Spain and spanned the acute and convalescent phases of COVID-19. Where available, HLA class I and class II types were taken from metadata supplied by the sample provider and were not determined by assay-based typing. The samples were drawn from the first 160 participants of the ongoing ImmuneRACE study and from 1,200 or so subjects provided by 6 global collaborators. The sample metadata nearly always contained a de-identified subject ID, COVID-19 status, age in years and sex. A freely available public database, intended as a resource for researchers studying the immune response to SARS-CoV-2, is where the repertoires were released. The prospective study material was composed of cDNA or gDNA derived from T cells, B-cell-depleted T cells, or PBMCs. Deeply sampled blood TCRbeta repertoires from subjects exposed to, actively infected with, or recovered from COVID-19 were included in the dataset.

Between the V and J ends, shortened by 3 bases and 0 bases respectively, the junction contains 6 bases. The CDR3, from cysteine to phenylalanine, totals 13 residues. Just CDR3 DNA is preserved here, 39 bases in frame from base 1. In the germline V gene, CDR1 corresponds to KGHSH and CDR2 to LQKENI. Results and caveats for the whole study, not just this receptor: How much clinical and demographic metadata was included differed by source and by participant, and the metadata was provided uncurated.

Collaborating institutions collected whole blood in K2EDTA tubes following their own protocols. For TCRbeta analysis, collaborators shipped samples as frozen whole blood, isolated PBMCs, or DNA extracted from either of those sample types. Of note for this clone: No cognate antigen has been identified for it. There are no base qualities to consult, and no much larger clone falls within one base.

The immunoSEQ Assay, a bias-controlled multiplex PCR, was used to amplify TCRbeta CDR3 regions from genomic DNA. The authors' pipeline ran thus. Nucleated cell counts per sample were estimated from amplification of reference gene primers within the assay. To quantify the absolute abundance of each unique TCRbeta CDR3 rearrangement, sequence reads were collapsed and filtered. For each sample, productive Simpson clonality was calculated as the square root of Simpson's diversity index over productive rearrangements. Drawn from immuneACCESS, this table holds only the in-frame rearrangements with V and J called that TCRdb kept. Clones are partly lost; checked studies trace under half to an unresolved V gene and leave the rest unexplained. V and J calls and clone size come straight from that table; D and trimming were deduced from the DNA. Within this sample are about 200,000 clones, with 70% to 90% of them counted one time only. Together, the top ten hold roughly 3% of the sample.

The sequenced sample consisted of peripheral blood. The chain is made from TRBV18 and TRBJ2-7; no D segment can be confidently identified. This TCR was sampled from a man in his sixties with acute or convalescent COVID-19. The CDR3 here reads CASSPMRSYEQYF. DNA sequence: TGTGCCAGCTCACCCATGCGCTCCTACGAGCAGTACTTC.